Each of the 16 T cell receptor beta chains below was sequenced from the same sample in a study of cytomegalovirus exposure and HLA in healthy donors. The primer mix had 60 Vbeta and 13 Jbeta primers. Assay used: immunoSEQ multiplex PCR; TCRdb lists only in-frame clones, some missing. The sample lists tens of thousands of clones, roughly 77% occurring once. The sequenced material came from PBMCs. Source of these receptors: a man aged 55 to 69 in good health and CMV-seronegative.

This clone appeared once. CDR3 region: CASSTTGWEETQYF. DNA of the CDR3: TGTGCCAGCAGCACGACAGGGTGGGAAGAGACCCAGTACTTC. This sequence joins TRBV7-9 and TRBJ2-5, with 7 nucleotides matching TRBD1. The V and J ends lost 5 bases and 3 bases, in that order; junction bases with no gene match: 6. This CDR3 has 14 amino acids. In germline, CDR1 is SEHNR, CDR2 FQNEAQ (reference sequence).

The V call is TRBV29-1, the J call TRBJ2-1, with 7 bases matching TRBD1. The CDR3 totals 13 residues. V dropped 7 bases and J dropped 3; count of bases not matched to a gene: 6. Germline V gene data show CDR1 as SQVTM and CDR2 as ANQGSEA. The DNA of the CDR3 is TGCAGCGCCGAGACAGGGTTCTACAATGAGCAGTTCTTC. Amino acids: CSAETGFYNEQFF.

The chain carries TRBV7-8 and TRBJ1-4, with unresolved D. V was clipped by 5 bases and J by 8 bases, with 12 bases between them. Germline V gene lookup returns CDR1 SGHVS and CDR2 FQNEAQ. This CDR3 is built from 13 residues. The CDR3 sequence: CASSMAVREKLFF. CDR3 DNA: TGTGCCAGCAGCATGGCGGTACGGGAAAAACTGTTTTTT.

This clone came up once. The rearrangement links TRBV19 to TRBJ1-1; no firm D call. Trimming stripped 7 bases from V and 7 bases from J, with 10 bases between. The CDR3 length is 11 residues. Looked up from germline, CDR1 is LNHDA and CDR2 is SQIVND (reference sequence). DNA for the CDR3: TGTGCCAGTACTCCCGGAGGTGAAGCTTTCTTT. Protein: CASTPGGEAFF. Variable domain in full (rest from reference TRBV19 and TRBJ1-1): DGGITQSPKYLFRKEGQNVTLSCEQNLNHDAMYWYRQDPGQGLRLIYYSQIVNDFQKGDIAEGYSVSREKKESFPLTVTSAQKNPTAFYLCASTPGGEAFFGQGTRLTVV.

The gene calls are TRBV6-1 and TRBJ1-2, with TRBD1 identical over 9 bases. The germline gives CDR1 MNHNS, CDR2 SASEGT. The V and J ends lost 4 bases and 3 bases, in that order; junction bases with no gene match: 6. This CDR3 is 15 amino acids long. CDR3 nucleotide sequence: TGTGCCAGCAGTGCCTGGACAGGGGTCGACTATGGCTACACCTTC. The encoded protein is CASSAWTGVDYGYTF.

The chain employs TRBV7-9 and TRBJ1-4, with TRBD1 identical over 7 bases. CDR3 length: 15 residues. The J segment lost 2 bases and the V segment lost 5 bases, leaving 5 bases of the junction unmatched. The germline gives CDR1 SEHNR, CDR2 FQNEAQ (reference sequence). Written as DNA, the CDR3 is TGTGCCAGCAGCCGGGCGGGACAGACTAATGAAAAACTGTTTTTT. This gives the protein CASSRAGQTNEKLFF.

The chain combines TRBV6-5 with TRBJ2-7; 7 bases agree with TRBD1. Germline loops: CDR1 MNHEY, CDR2 SVGAGI. This CDR3 spans 14 amino acids. Losses at the gene ends were 2 bases for V and 2 bases for J; bases not matched to a gene: 3. The CDR3 loop reads CASSYRGLTYEQYF. The CDR3, as DNA: TGTGCCAGCAGTTACAGGGGGCTTACCTACGAGCAGTACTTC.

This chain connects TRBV4-1 to TRBJ2-3; 7 nucleotides align to TRBD2. Trimming took 3 bases from V and 6 from J; bases not matched to a gene: 6. The CDR3 consists of 14 residues. Looked up from germline, CDR1 is MGHRA and CDR2 is YSYEKL. The CDR3 nucleotides read TGCGCCAGCAGCCAGGACCCGACTAGCGATACGCAGTATTTT. This encodes CASSQDPTSDTQYF.

The chain employs TRBV27 and TRBJ2-3; 9 positions match TRBD1. V dropped 5 bases and J dropped 4; count of bases not matched to a gene: 10. Germline loops: CDR1 MNHEY, CDR2 SMNVEV (reference sequence). The CDR3 is made up of 16 amino acids. The DNA for the CDR3 is TGTGCCAGCAGTGCCCCCGGGACAGGGATCGCAGATACGCAGTATTTT. Translating it yields CASSAPGTGIADTQYF.

V and J are TRBV11-3 and TRBJ2-5; 12 bases line up with TRBD2. The germline gives CDR1 SGHNT, CDR2 YENEEA. CDR3 length: 15 residues. V lost 5 bases, J lost 5 bases, and 6 bases stayed unmatched. The CDR3 region is CASSPSSGGAETQYF. The DNA of the CDR3 is TGTGCCAGCAGCCCCTCTAGCGGGGGGGCGGAGACCCAGTACTTC.

The J gene is TRBJ1-2, the V gene TRBV5-6; 7 positions agree with TRBD1. CDR3 length equals 16 residues. Unmatched junction bases numbered 9, after V lost 4 bases and J lost 0 bases. Germline V gene lookup returns CDR1 SGHDT and CDR2 YYEEEE. The CDR3 here is CASSLAPGQANYGYTF. The CDR3 nucleotides read TGTGCCAGCAGCCTTGCTCCAGGACAGGCTAACTATGGCTACACCTTC.

J is TRBJ1-2 and V is TRBV30, with D perhaps TRBD1 (5 bases). CDR3 length: 13 residues. Germline V gene sequence: CDR1 GTSNPN, CDR2 SVGIG (reference sequence). Trimming took 3 bases from V and 6 from J, leaving 14 bases between them. CDR3 protein: CAWRGGGENGYTF. As DNA, the CDR3 is TGTGCCTGGAGGGGGGGAGGCGAAAATGGCTACACCTTC.

The chain carries TRBV7-3 and TRBJ2-2; 15 bases line up with TRBD2. The V gene end was trimmed by 3 bases and the J gene end by 5 bases; junction bases not matched to a gene: 13. CDR1 and CDR2 from the germline V gene are SGHTA and FQGTGA. The CDR3 runs to 20 residues. The CDR3 sequence is CASSFPGLAGGPELTGELFF. The CDR3 DNA follows: TGTGCCAGCAGCTTCCCGGGACTAGCGGGGGGCCCCGAACTGACCGGGGAGCTGTTTTTT.

J is TRBJ2-1 and V is TRBV7-9; TRBD2 aligns across 7 bases. V dropped 0 bases and J dropped 10; count of bases not matched to a gene: 12. Per germline, CDR1 SEHNR and CDR2 FQNEAQ (reference sequence). The CDR3 contains 16 residues. In DNA, the CDR3 is TGTGCCAGCAGCTTAGCGAGCGGGGATTTGCGGTTGGAGCAGTTCTTC. It specifies CASSLASGDLRLEQFF.

The chain links TRBV9 to TRBJ2-4, with TRBD2 identical over 10 bases. V lost 2 bases to trimming and J lost 5 bases; unmatched junction nucleotides: 4. This CDR3 region has 15 residues. CDR1 and CDR2 from the germline V gene are SGDLS and YYNGEE. CDR3 region: CASSVLAGEENIQYF. The CDR3 DNA follows: TGTGCCAGCAGCGTTCTAGCGGGGGAAGAAAACATTCAGTACTTC.

The rearrangement links TRBV19 to TRBJ2-7; the D gene is possibly TRBD1 (6 bases). Germline CDR1 reads LNHDA; CDR2 reads SQIVND (reference sequence). V was clipped by 5 bases and J by 7 bases, with 18 bases between them. This CDR3 is 14 amino acids long. The CDR3: CASSRDRRPWEQYF. For the CDR3, the DNA is TGTGCCAGTAGTCGCGACAGGCGTCCTTGGGAGCAGTACTTC.